These T cell receptor beta chains were read from a single sample in a study of human T cells and chemical hapten exposure. TCRdb ran MiXCR on the RACE reads and lists one entry per CDR3 protein. The table shows about 380,000 distinct CDR3 sequences, with roughly 4.8% occurring only once. The sample was whole blood, taken in connection with sensitization to the hapten diphenylcyclopropenone (DPC). The receptor source for this set is a woman aged 45-65 years with alopecia areata. Some clones in this sample may be carry-over from other donors' samples. The CDR3 runs from the conserved cysteine through the conserved F or W. D genes are given only for firm matches. Only some rows state a clone size, as once, few, many or a class for expanded clones.

TRBJ2-3	TRBV5-6	NA	TRBD2	CASSSLPGLVLTDTQYF	TGTGCCAGCAGCTCTCTTCCGGGACTAGTACTCACAGATACGCAGTATTTT
TRBJ1-2	TRBV19	NA	TRBD1	CASSIEDRGHGYTF	TGTGCCAGTAGTATAGAGGACAGGGGGCATGGCTACACCTTC
TRBJ2-3	TRBV5-1	many	TRBD2	CASRSGLAGGPGDTQYF	TGCGCCAGCAGGTCGGGACTAGCGGGCGGGCCCGGAGATACGCAGTATTTT
TRBJ1-5	TRBV13	many	NA	CASSLGPGLSNQPQHF	TGTGCCAGCAGCTTAGGCCCGGGGCTAAGCAATCAGCCCCAGCATTTT
TRBJ2-7	TRBV4-1	few	TRBD2	CASSQIAGGPAYEQYF	TGCGCCAGCAGCCAGATAGCGGGAGGGCCGGCCTACGAGCAGTACTTC
TRBJ2-1	TRBV9	NA	TRBD1	CASSPWTGAVNEQFF	TGTGCCAGCAGCCCTTGGACAGGGGCAGTCAATGAGCAGTTCTTC
TRBJ2-7	TRBV27	once	NA	CAIGQHYEQYF	TGTGCGATCGGACAGCACTACGAGCAGTACTTC
TRBJ2-3	TRBV5-1	many	NA	CASSLEGFSPTDTQYF	TGCGCCAGCAGCTTGGAAGGATTTTCTCCCACAGATACGCAGTATTTT
TRBJ2-3	TRBV3-1	many	TRBD2	CASSLFTSGGLVRSTDTQYF	TGTGCCAGCAGCCTTTTTACTAGCGGGGGCCTCGTTCGGAGCACAGATACGCAGTATTTT
TRBJ2-1	TRBV20-1	NA	NA	CSATLPRYNEQFF	TGCAGTGCCACCCTCCCCCGCTACAATGAGCAGTTCTTC
TRBJ2-7	TRBV11-2	NA	NA	CASSFGQGGNEQYF	TGTGCCAGCAGCTTTGGACAGGGAGGGAACGAGCAGTACTTC
TRBJ2-7	TRBV6-5	many	NA	CASGSLNYEQYF	TGTGCCAGTGGGAGTCTAAACTACGAGCAGTACTTC
TRBJ1-5	TRBV2	NA	NA	CASSWEGSQPQHF	TGTGCCAGCAGTTGGGAGGGATCTCAGCCCCAGCATTTT
TRBJ2-3	TRBV20-1	many	TRBD2	CSARYASGYTDTQYF	TGCAGTGCTAGGTACGCTAGCGGGTACACAGATACGCAGTATTTT
TRBJ1-2	TRBV29-1	few	NA	CSVGGGQGNYGYTF	TGCAGCGTTGGCGGCGGGCAGGGGAACTATGGCTACACCTTC
TRBJ2-3	TRBV7-2	few	NA	CASSLAPGSSTDTQYF	TGTGCCAGCAGCTTAGCGCCCGGCTCGTCCACAGATACGCAGTATTTT